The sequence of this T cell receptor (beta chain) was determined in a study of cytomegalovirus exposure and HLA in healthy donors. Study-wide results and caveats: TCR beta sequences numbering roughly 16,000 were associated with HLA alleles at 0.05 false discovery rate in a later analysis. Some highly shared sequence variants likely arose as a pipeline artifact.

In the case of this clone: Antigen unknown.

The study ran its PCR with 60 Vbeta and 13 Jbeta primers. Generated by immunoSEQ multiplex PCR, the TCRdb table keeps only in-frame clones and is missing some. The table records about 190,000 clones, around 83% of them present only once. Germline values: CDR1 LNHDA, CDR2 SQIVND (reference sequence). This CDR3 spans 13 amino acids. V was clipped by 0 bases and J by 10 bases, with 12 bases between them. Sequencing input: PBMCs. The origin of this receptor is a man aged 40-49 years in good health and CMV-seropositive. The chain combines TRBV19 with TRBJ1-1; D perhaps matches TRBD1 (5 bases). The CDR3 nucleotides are TGTGCCAGTAGTATAGAGGGAGGGGCCGGAGCTTTCTTT. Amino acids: CASSIEGGAGAFF.